Listed here are 5 T cell receptor beta chains from one sample, sequenced in a study of blood T cells in healthy people across ages. A second PCR of 7 to 11 cycles used a sample-barcoded 5' primer and a J-beta primer mix. A single record per CDR3 protein comes from TCRdb applying MiXCR to the 5' RACE reads. The sample comprises roughly 1,500,000 distinct CDR3 sequences, 42% of which are singletons, and 7.9% rests with the top ten. The sample consisted of blood. The source of these receptors is a young woman in good health.

The chain carries TRBV14 and TRBJ2-7; D may match TRBD1 or TRBD2 (5 bases each). Germline V gene sequence: CDR1 SGHDN, CDR2 FVKESK. The CDR3 runs to 16 residues. Deletions cut 3 bases from V and 6 bases from J, with 21 bases between. The CDR3 reads CASSHPSRDPGAEQYF. In nucleotides, the CDR3 is TGTGCCAGCAGCCATCCGAGCCGGGACCCTGGTGCCGAGCAGTACTTC. Drawing the rest from reference TRBV14 and TRBJ2-7, the complete variable domain is EAGVTQFPSHSVIEKGQTVTLRCDPISGHDNLYWYRRVMGKEIKFLLHFVKESKQDESGMPNNRFLAERTGGTYSTLKVQPAELEDSGVYFCASSHPSRDPGAEQYFGPGTRLTVT.

There are a few counts of this clonotype. The V gene is TRBV5-1, the J gene TRBJ2-7; possible D gene TRBD1, 5 bases. The germline CDR1 and CDR2 sequences are SGHRS and YFSETQ. The CDR3 length is 15 residues. V lost 4 bases, J lost 4 bases, and 18 bases lay in between. CDR3 in DNA: TGCGCCAGCAGCCGGAGCAGTTTGGGGCTTTACGAGCAGTACTTC. Encoded protein: CASSRSSLGLYEQYF.

The sample holds a few counts of this clonotype. V gene TRBV12-3 or TRBV12-4 combines with J gene TRBJ1-4, with D perhaps matching TRBD1 (5 bases). Trimming removed 3 bases from V and 3 bases from J, with 8 bases in between. The CDR3 covers 14 residues. This chain's CDR3 is CASSFAGPNEKLFF. The CDR3 DNA is TGTGCCAGCAGTTTTGCGGGGCCTAATGAAAAACTGTTTTTT.

This clonotype was counted only a few times. This sequence joins TRBV2 and TRBJ2-7; D might be TRBD2 (6 bases). CDR1 and CDR2 (germline): SNHLY, FYNNEI. Trimming left V 5 bases short and J 0 bases short, with 11 bases between. The CDR3 consists of 14 residues. The CDR3 loop is CASSWRGSSYEQYF. The CDR3 coding sequence is TGTGCCAGCAGTTGGAGGGGAAGCTCCTACGAGCAGTACTTC.

A few counts support this clonotype. This chain connects TRBV28 to TRBJ1-5; D is perhaps TRBD1 (6 bases). The CDR3 covers 17 residues. The germline V and J ends were trimmed by 4 bases and 0 bases, with 16 bases remaining between them. The germline V gene has CDR1 MDHEN and CDR2 SYDVKM. CDR3 nucleotide sequence: TGTGCCAGCAGTTCCCTGGACAGCGAATATAGCAATCAGCCCCAGCATTTT. Protein product: CASSSLDSEYSNQPQHF.